This T cell receptor (beta chain) was identified during a study of shared clonotypes between healthy human individuals. For the study at large: In total, the donors were two women and three men aged 18 to 49.

Trimming pared 6 bases from V and 2 bases from J, leaving 5 bases between. The CDR3 spans 12 residues. The germline V gene encodes CDR1 MGHDK and CDR2 SYGVNS. Evenly divided among several immunoSEQ plates was the genomic DNA of each subset. Clones were sequenced by immunoSEQ multiplex PCR, and TCRdb holds only the in-frame ones, with some missing. The sample has about a million clones; approximately 80% are singletons. V and J are TRBV25-1 and TRBJ2-1; tentative D call: TRBD1 (5 bases). Sequenced sample: memory CD4+ T cells from PBMCs. Subset meaning: CD45RA-negative fraction. The source is a man aged 18 to 30 in good health. Some clones in this sample may be carry-over from other donors' samples. CDR3 protein: CASRDTYNEQFF. The CDR3 bases are TGTGCCAGCAGGGACACCTACAATGAGCAGTTCTTC.